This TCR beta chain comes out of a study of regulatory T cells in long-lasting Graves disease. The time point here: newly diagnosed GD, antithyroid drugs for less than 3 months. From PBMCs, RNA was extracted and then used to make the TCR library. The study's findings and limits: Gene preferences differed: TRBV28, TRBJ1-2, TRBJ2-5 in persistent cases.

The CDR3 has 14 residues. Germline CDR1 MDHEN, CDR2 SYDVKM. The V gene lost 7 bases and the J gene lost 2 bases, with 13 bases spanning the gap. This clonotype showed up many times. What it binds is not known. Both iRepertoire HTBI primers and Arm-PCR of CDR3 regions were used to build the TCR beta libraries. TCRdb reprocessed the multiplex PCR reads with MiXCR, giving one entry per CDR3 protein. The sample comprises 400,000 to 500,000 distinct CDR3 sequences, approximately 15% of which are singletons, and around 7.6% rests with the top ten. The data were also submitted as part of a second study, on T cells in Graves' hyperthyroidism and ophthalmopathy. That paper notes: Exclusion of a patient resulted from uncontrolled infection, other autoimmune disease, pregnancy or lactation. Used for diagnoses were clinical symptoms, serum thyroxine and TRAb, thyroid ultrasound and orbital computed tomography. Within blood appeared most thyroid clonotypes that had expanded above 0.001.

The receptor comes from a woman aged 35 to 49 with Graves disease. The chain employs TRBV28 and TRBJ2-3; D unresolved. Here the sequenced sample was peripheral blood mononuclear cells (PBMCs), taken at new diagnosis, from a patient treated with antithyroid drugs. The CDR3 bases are TGTGCCAGCACCCCCGGACCCCACACAGATACGCAGTATTTT. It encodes CASTPGPHTDTQYF.